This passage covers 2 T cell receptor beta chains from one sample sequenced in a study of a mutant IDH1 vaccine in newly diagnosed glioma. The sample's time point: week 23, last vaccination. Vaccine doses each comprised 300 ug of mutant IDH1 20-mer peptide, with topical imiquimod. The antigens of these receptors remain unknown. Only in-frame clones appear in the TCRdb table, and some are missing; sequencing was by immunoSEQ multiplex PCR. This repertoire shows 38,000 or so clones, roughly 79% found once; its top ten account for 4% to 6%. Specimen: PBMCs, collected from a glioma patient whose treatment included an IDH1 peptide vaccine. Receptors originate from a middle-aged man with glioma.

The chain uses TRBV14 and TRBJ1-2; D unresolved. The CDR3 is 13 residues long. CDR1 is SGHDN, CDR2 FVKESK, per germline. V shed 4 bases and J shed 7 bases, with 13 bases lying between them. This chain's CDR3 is CASSPVIAGGYTF. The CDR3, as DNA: TGTGCCAGCAGCCCGGTTATCGCCGGTGGCTACACCTTC.

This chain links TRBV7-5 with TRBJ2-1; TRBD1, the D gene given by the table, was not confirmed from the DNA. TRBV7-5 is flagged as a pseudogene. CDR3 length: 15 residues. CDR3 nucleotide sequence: TGTGCCAGAAGCGCGAGACAGGGTGGTTTCGATGAGCAGTTCTTC. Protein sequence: CARSARQGGFDEQFF.